This note documents a single TCR beta chain sequence. Its antigen is unidentified. The CDR3 runs 13 residues. J lost 5 bases, V lost 7 bases, and 10 bases had no gene match. The germline gives CDR1 GTSNPN, CDR2 SVGIG (reference sequence). PCR used 60 Vbeta primers and 13 Jbeta primers. Sequencing was performed with immunoSEQ multiplex PCR; in TCRdb, only in-frame clones are kept and a portion is missing. This repertoire shows 150,000 to 200,000 clones, more than 75% found once; its top ten account for about 0.89%. This sample was taken from a study of cytomegalovirus exposure and HLA in healthy donors. General study findings and limits: Clonal expansion was found to be greater in HLA-associated TCR beta chains than in equally common others in a later analysis. Three chains tied to CMV proved CMV antigen-specific in vitro. Per a prior analysis, the majority of TCR beta V segments were productive roughly 87% or roughly 30% of the time.

The sample taken for sequencing was PBMCs. The TCR was taken from a girl aged 2-9 years in good health and CMV-seropositive. The chain carries TRBV30 and TRBJ1-1; TRBD1 aligns across 7 bases. The CDR3 loop is CAFEQGRRTEAFF. CDR3 DNA sequence: TGTGCCTTTGAACAGGGGCGTCGAACTGAAGCTTTCTTT.